What follows describes a single T cell receptor (beta chain). Antigen unknown. This entry is derived from a study of Ad26.COV2.S vaccination and SARS-CoV-2 variants. About the research overall: Donor got 5x10^10 or 1x10^11 viral particles of Ad26.COV2.S.

Repertoires were generated with immunoSEQ multiplex PCR, while TCRdb's copy carries only in-frame clones and drops some. The data show fewer than 400,000 clones, almost 90% seen once. Described treatment: around 19 received Ad26.COV2.S at low or high dose, single or two shots; 5 received placebo; per-sample allocation not given. Day 63 after the first vaccine or placebo injection was the time point for sampling. General observations from the study: Marked by substantial breadth, spike-specific CD8+ and CD4+ T cell responses were reportedly seen after vaccination.

The CDR3 sequence is 10 residues long. Germline V gene sequence: CDR1 SNHLY, CDR2 FYNNEI. V was cut by 6 bases and J by 11 bases, with 10 bases left in between. The starting material was peripheral blood, obtained in a trial of Ad26.COV2.S vaccine versus placebo. J is TRBJ1-1 and V is TRBV2; no clear D gene. This TCR was recovered from a person between 18 and 65 years old who received the Ad26.COV2.S COVID-19 vaccine or a placebo. The DNA of the CDR3 is TGTGCCAGCAGGTTTTCAGTCGCTTTCTTT. Encoded protein: CASRFSVAFF. The variable domain in full, completed from reference TRBV2 and TRBJ1-1, reads EPEVTQTPSHQVTQMGQEVILRCVPISNHLYFYWYRQILGQKVEFLVSFYNNEISEKSEIFDDQFSVERPDGSNFTLKIRSTKLEDSAMYFCASRFSVAFFGQGTRLTVV.